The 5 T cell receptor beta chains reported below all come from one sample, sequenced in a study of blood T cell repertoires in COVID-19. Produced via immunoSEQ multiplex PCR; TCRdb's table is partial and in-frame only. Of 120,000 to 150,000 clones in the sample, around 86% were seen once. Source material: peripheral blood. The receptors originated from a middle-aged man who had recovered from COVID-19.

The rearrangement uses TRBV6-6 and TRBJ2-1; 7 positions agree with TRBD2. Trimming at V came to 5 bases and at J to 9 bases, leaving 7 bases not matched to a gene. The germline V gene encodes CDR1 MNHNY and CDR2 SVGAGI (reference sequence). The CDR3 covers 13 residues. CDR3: CASSSGPGGEQFF. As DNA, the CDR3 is TGTGCCAGCAGTAGCGGTCCGGGGGGTGAGCAGTTCTTC.

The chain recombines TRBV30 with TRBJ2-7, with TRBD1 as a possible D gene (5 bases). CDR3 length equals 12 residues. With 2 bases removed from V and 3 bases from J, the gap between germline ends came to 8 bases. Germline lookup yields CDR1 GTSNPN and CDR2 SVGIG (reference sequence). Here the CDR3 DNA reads TGTGCCTGGAGTTTGACAGACTACGAGCAGTACTTC. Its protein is CAWSLTDYEQYF.

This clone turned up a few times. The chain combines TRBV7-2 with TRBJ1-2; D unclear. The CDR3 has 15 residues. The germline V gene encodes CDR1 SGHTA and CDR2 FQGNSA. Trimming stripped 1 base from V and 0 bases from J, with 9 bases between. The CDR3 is CASSLEIATNYGYTF. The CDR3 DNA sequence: TGTGCCAGCAGCTTAGAAATAGCCACTAACTATGGCTACACCTTC.

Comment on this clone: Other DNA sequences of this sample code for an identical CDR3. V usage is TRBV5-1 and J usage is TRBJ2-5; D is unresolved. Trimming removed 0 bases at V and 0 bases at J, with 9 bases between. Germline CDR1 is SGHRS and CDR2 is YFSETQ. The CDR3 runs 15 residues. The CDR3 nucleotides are TGCGCCAGCAGCTTGGGTGGGCAGCACCAAGAGACCCAGTACTTC. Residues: CASSLGGQHQETQYF. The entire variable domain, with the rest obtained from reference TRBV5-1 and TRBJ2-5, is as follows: KAGVTQTPRYLIKTRGQQVTLSCSPISGHRSVSWYQQTPGQGLQFLFEYFSETQRNKGNFPGRFSGRQFSNSRSEMNVSTLELGDSALYLCASSLGGQHQETQYFGPGTRLLVL.

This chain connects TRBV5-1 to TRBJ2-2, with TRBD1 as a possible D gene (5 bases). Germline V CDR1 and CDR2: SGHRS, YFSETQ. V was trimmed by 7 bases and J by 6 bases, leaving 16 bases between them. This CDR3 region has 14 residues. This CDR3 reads CASFRDSSPGELFF. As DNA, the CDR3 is TGCGCCAGCTTCAGAGACAGCTCCCCCGGGGAGCTGTTTTTT.